This entry lists 21 T cell receptor beta chains sequenced from one sample in a study of early T cells in non-severe SARS-CoV-2 infection. TCRdb analysed the 5' RACE reads with MiXCR anew, one entry per CDR3 protein. In the table there are 65,000 to 90,000 distinct CDR3 sequences, around 12% of which are singletons. The specimen was whole blood. The receptors derive from an adult who was a healthcare worker with PCR-confirmed SARS-CoV-2 infection or an uninfected control (not recorded which).

The chain links TRBV10-2 to TRBJ2-2; D gene uncertain. With 6 bases removed from V and 3 bases from J, the gap between germline ends came to 11 bases. The CDR3 extends over 14 amino acids. Germline CDR1 and CDR2: WSHSY and SAAADI. CDR3 protein: CASSYTADTGELFF. CDR3 bases: TGCGCCAGCAGCTACACCGCGGACACCGGGGAGCTGTTTTTT.

This clonotype has at least ten counts. The CDR3: CASQTGTSNNEQFF. CDR3 sequence (DNA): TGTGCCAGCCAAACCGGGACTAGTAACAATGAGCAGTTCTTC. The rearrangement uses TRBV7-9 and TRBJ2-1; 8 bases fit TRBD2. The CDR3 is 14 amino acids. From germline, CDR1 is SEHNR and CDR2 FQNEAQ (reference sequence). V lost 8 bases and J lost 5; bases outside the gene matches: 8.

This clonotype showed up just a few times. V gene TRBV7-9 combines with J gene TRBJ2-7; no clear D. This CDR3 is built from 13 residues. V lost 1 base and J 5 bases, leaving 9 bases between the germline ends. CDR1 is SEHNR, CDR2 FQNEAQ, per germline (reference sequence). The CDR3 nucleotides read TGTGCCAGCAGCTTAGACGGTTCCCACGAGCAGTACTTC. Its protein product is CASSLDGSHEQYF.

V usage is TRBV3-1 and J usage is TRBJ2-2, with 10 positions matching TRBD2. This CDR3 contains 16 residues. Germline loops: CDR1 LGHDT, CDR2 YNNKEL (reference sequence). The V segment lost 3 bases and the J segment 10 bases; nucleotides outside the gene matches: 11. The CDR3 DNA is TGTGCCAGCAGCCAGAGAGCGGGGGGGCGAGACGAGGAGCTGTTTTTT. This codes for CASSQRAGGRDEELFF.

This clonotype was seen a few times. CDR3 DNA sequence: TGTGCCAGCAGCTTAGCGTTCGGACGAGGTCGAGAGACCCAGTACTTC. Amino acids: CASSLAFGRGRETQYF. This sequence joins TRBV7-9 and TRBJ2-5; D unclear. Germline-derived CDR1 and CDR2 are SEHNR and FQNEAQ (reference sequence). The CDR3 is made up of 16 amino acids. Trimming took 0 bases from V and 4 from J, leaving 15 bases between them.

This clonotype was seen repeatedly, ten times or more. The CDR3 DNA follows: TGCGCCAGCAGCTCCGGGACAGGGGGCAAGGAGACCCAGTACTTC. This codes for CASSSGTGGKETQYF. The V call is TRBV5-1, the J call TRBJ2-5; TRBD1 aligns across 12 bases. Germline trimming cut 3 bases from V and 5 bases from J; bases unmatched to any gene: 5. Per the germline V gene, CDR1 is SGHRS and CDR2 is YFSETQ. CDR3 length: 15 residues.

This clonotype has a handful of counts. The V and J genes are TRBV7-2 and TRBJ2-3; D gene unclear. Germline CDR1 and CDR2: SGHTA and FQGNSA. CDR3 size: 16 residues. Deletions cut 5 bases from V and 4 bases from J, with 19 bases between. Written as DNA, the CDR3 is TGTGCCAGCAGCATAAAGGGTTGGCAGGTCTCAGATACGCAGTATTTT. Its protein product is CASSIKGWQVSDTQYF. The full variable domain, in which reference TRBV7-2 and TRBJ2-3 provide the parts outside the CDR3, is GAGVSQSPSNKVTEKGKDVELRCDPISGHTALYWYRQSLGQGLEFLIYFQGNSAPDKSGLPSDRFSAERTGGSVSTLTIQRTQQEDSAVYLCASSIKGWQVSDTQYFGPGTRLTVL.

Regarding this clonotype: This CDR3 fails to terminate in the conserved phenylalanine or tryptophan, so it likely reflects a read error. The chain carries TRBV5-8 and TRBJ1-1, with D possibly being TRBD1 (5 bases). CDR1 and CDR2 (germline): SGHTS, YDEGEE. There are 17 residues in the CDR3. V lost 4 bases, J lost 0 bases, and 19 bases lay in between. In DNA form, the CDR3 reads TGTGCCAGCAGCCGTTACTTAGGGGATATGATGAACACTGAAGCTTTCTCT. Translated: CASSRYLGDMMNTEAFS.

At least ten counts were recorded for this clonotype. The chain carries TRBV6-6 and TRBJ1-5, with D possibly matching TRBD1 (6 bases). In germline, CDR1 is MNHNY, CDR2 SVGAGI (reference sequence). This CDR3 spans 15 amino acids. Trimming left V 2 bases short and J 8 bases short, with 16 bases between. In DNA form, the CDR3 reads TGTGCCAGCAGTTACGGGAACAGGGAAATTAAGCCCCAGCATTTT. Encoded protein: CASSYGNREIKPQHF.

Of note for this clonotype: This may be a read error: a much more frequent sequence differs by one nucleotide. The chain is built from TRBV18 and TRBJ2-7, with D tentatively TRBD1 (6 bases). The CDR3 is made up of 14 amino acids. Germline CDR1 KGHSH, CDR2 LQKENI. This CDR3 reads CAGSPPYRAHEQYF. CDR3 coding DNA: TGTGCCGGCTCACCACCGTACAGGGCCCACGAGCAGTACTTC.

This sequence joins TRBV29-1 and TRBJ1-1; D possibly corresponds to TRBD1 (5 bases). Trimming pared 5 bases from V and 5 bases from J, leaving 21 bases between. The germline CDR1 and CDR2 sequences are SQVTM and ANQGSEA. This CDR3 has 15 amino acids. The CDR3: CSVREWGRVETEAFF. In DNA, the CDR3 is TGCAGCGTTCGGGAGTGGGGCAGGGTCGAGACTGAAGCTTTCTTT.

This clonotype was seen repeatedly, ten times or more. The chain carries TRBV14 and TRBJ2-1; 12 bases match TRBD1. Germline values: CDR1 SGHDN, CDR2 FVKESK. This CDR3 is built from 16 residues. V lost 3 bases, J lost 8 bases, and 8 bases stayed unmatched. The CDR3: CASSQKTGTGGDEQFF. The CDR3 bases are TGTGCCAGCAGCCAGAAAACCGGGACAGGGGGCGATGAGCAGTTCTTC. Complete variable domain (other parts from reference TRBV14 and TRBJ2-1): EAGVTQFPSHSVIEKGQTVTLRCDPISGHDNLYWYRRVMGKEIKFLLHFVKESKQDESGMPNNRFLAERTGGTYSTLKVQPAELEDSGVYFCASSQKTGTGGDEQFFGPGTRLTVL.

The rearrangement uses TRBV12-3 or TRBV12-4 and TRBJ1-5; D gene ambiguous. The CDR3 runs to 15 residues. Trimming left V 6 bases short and J 11 bases short, with 23 bases between. In nucleotides, the CDR3 is TGTGCCAGCAGGCTGGCCCGAGACCCGGTCATAGCCCAGCATTTT. Protein: CASRLARDPVIAQHF.

This clonotype was seen at least ten times. The chain combines TRBV20-1 with TRBJ1-6, with 9 bases identical to TRBD1. Per the germline V gene, CDR1 is DFQATT and CDR2 is SNEGSKA (reference sequence). The CDR3 runs 16 residues. The J segment lost 5 bases and the V segment lost 5 bases, leaving 10 bases of the junction unmatched. The CDR3 coding sequence is TGCAGTGCTTACCAGACAGGGGGAGTACATAATTCACCCCTCCACTTT. Its protein product is CSAYQTGGVHNSPLHF.

This clonotype showed up many times. This chain joins TRBV13 and TRBJ2-5; no clear D gene. CDR3 length: 14 residues. Germline V gene sequence: CDR1 PRHDT, CDR2 FYEKMQ (reference sequence). With 0 bases removed from V and 7 bases from J, the gap between germline ends came to 12 bases. CDR3 loop: CASSLGLQYGTQYF. In DNA, the CDR3 is TGTGCCAGCAGCTTAGGCCTCCAGTATGGGACCCAGTACTTC.

The chain joins TRBV12-2 to TRBJ2-3. TRBV12-2 is a known pseudogene. This CDR3 is 20 amino acids long. The CDR3 nucleotides are TGTGCAAGTCGCTTAGTATTTCGTCGTGAGAACCCACGCAGCACAGATACGCAGTATTTT. Its protein is CASRLVFRRENPRSTDTQYF.

This clonotype occurred a few times. The genes are TRBV18 and TRBJ2-5, with D uncertain. V lost 2 bases and J 4 bases, leaving 11 bases between the germline ends. CDR3 length: 14 amino acids. Germline lookup yields CDR1 KGHSH and CDR2 LQKENI. The CDR3 bases are TGTGCCAGCTCACCAAGGTTCCCGGTAGAGACCCAGTACTTC. This encodes CASSPRFPVETQYF.

This rearrangement joins TRBV20-1 to TRBJ2-2, with TRBD2 matching 11 bases. J was trimmed by 3 bases and V by 2 bases; bases with no gene match: 5. This CDR3 has 16 residues. CDR1 is DFQATT and CDR2 is SNEGSKA in the germline V gene (reference sequence). The CDR3: CSARSVAGGDTGELFF. DNA of the CDR3: TGCAGTGCTAGAAGTGTAGCGGGAGGGGACACCGGGGAGCTGTTTTTT.

This clonotype was observed at least ten times. The V call is TRBV4-2, the J call TRBJ1-6; maybe TRBD1 (5 bases). CDR1 and CDR2 (germline): LGHNA, YNFKEQ. Trimming removed 3 bases from V and 7 bases from J, with 16 bases in between. CDR3 length equals 16 residues. This chain's CDR3 is CASSQAGGRQNSPLHF. The CDR3 DNA reads TGTGCCAGCAGCCAGGCCGGGGGGAGACAAAATTCACCCCTCCACTTT.

The rearrangement uses TRBV11-2 and TRBJ2-7; D is uncertain. V gave up 0 bases and J gave up 6 bases, with 12 bases separating them. Germline V gene data show CDR1 as SGHAT and CDR2 as FQNNGV. CDR3 length: 14 amino acids. The CDR3 sequence is CASSLDRSIGEQYF. As DNA, the CDR3 is TGTGCCAGCAGCTTAGATAGGAGTATTGGCGAGCAGTACTTC. Full variable domain (rest looked up from reference TRBV11-2 and TRBJ2-7): EAGVAQSPRYKIIEKRQSVAFWCNPISGHATLYWYQQILGQGPKLLIQFQNNGVVDDSQLPKDRFSAERLKGVDSTLKIQPAKLEDSAVYLCASSLDRSIGEQYFGPGTRLTVT.

V usage is TRBV19 and J usage is TRBJ2-7; TRBD2 agrees at 12 bases. V shed 6 bases and J 6 bases; nucleotides not matched to a gene: 6. CDR1 is LNHDA, CDR2 SQIVND, per germline (reference sequence). The CDR3 extends over 14 amino acids. CDR3: CASRLAGGPSEQYF. As DNA, the CDR3 is TGTGCCAGTAGGCTAGCGGGAGGGCCTAGCGAGCAGTACTTC.